These 2 T cell receptor beta chains originate from one sample sequenced in a study of CD8 T cells in Susac syndrome. Random hexamers were used to reverse transcribe the RNA input (roughly 0.5 to 1 ug). TCRdb analysed the immunoSEQ multiplex PCR reads with MiXCR anew, one entry per CDR3 protein. The sample has 150,000 to 200,000 distinct CDR3 sequences; roughly 96% are singletons. The sample comprised CD4+ T cells from PBMCs. The receptors here all came from a human donor with multiple sclerosis.

The chain recombines TRBV6-6 with TRBJ2-1; weak D call: TRBD2 (5 bases). Per the germline V gene, CDR1 is MNHNY and CDR2 is SVGAGI (reference sequence). The CDR3 length is 14 residues. V shed 4 bases and J shed 8 bases, with 15 bases lying between them. The CDR3: CASSSINDGDEQFF. CDR3 coding DNA: TGTGCCAGCAGTTCAATAAACGACGGGGATGAGCAGTTCTTC.

V gene TRBV30 combines with J gene TRBJ2-4, with 7 bases lining up with TRBD1. CDR1 and CDR2 (germline): GTSNPN, SVGIG (reference sequence). The ends lost 2 bases at V and 6 bases at J; junction bases unmatched: 1. This CDR3 is built from 12 residues. The DNA for the CDR3 is TGTGCCTGGAGTTCAGGGGGAAACATTCAGTACTTC. It encodes CAWSSGGNIQYF.